The 14 T cell receptor beta chains given below trace back to one sample, sequenced in a study of blood T cell repertoires in COVID-19. Sequencing used immunoSEQ multiplex PCR; TCRdb keeps in-frame clones, though not all of them. The sample shows roughly 160,000 clones, 65% to 90% of them seen only once. Sequencing used peripheral blood. These TCRs come from a man between 60 and 70 years old with acute or convalescent COVID-19.

The CDR3 sequence is CASSHIGQGASYNEQFF. The CDR3 DNA follows: TGCGCCAGCAGCCATATCGGACAGGGGGCGAGTTACAATGAGCAGTTCTTC. This chain links TRBV4-1 with TRBJ2-1; 11 bases fit TRBD1. V lost 3 bases to trimming and J lost 4 bases; unmatched junction nucleotides: 8. The CDR3 has 17 amino acids. Germline lookup yields CDR1 MGHRA and CDR2 YSYEKL.

The V call is TRBV9, the J call TRBJ2-1; 9 nucleotides align to TRBD1. J gave up 7 bases and V 4 bases, and 6 bases lay outside the gene matches. Per the germline V gene, CDR1 is SGDLS and CDR2 is YYNGEE. The CDR3 loop spans 14 amino acids. The CDR3 region is CASSPWTGENEQFF. For the CDR3, the DNA is TGTGCCAGCAGCCCCTGGACAGGGGAGAATGAGCAGTTCTTC.

The J gene is TRBJ2-5, the V gene TRBV2, with TRBD2 identical over 14 bases. With V trimmed by 7 bases and J by 4 bases, 2 bases remained unmatched. The CDR3 loop spans 14 amino acids. The germline V gene encodes CDR1 SNHLY and CDR2 FYNNEI. Here the CDR3 DNA reads TGTGCCAGCACGGGACTAGCGGGAGTAGAGACCCAGTACTTC. It codes for CASTGLAGVETQYF.

The rearrangement joins TRBV7-3 to TRBJ2-1, with 7 bases that match TRBD2. Germline loops: CDR1 SGHTA, CDR2 FQGTGA. The CDR3 sequence is 14 residues long. V lost 3 bases, J lost 8 bases, and 7 bases stayed unmatched. The CDR3 DNA is TGTGCCAGCAGCTTGGATTTTGGGGGGGATGAGCAGTTCTTC. Amino acids: CASSLDFGGDEQFF.

The genes are TRBV10-3 and TRBJ2-7; the D gene is possibly TRBD2 (6 bases). With 6 bases removed from V and 4 bases from J, the gap between germline ends came to 13 bases. This CDR3 is built from 13 residues. Germline V lookup: CDR1 ENHRY, CDR2 SYGVKD. As DNA, the CDR3 is TGTGCCATCAGGCGGGACCCACAGTACGAGCAGTACTTC. Encoded protein: CAIRRDPQYEQYF.

Only one count was recorded for this clone. The chain couples TRBV28 to TRBJ1-6, with D perhaps matching TRBD1 (6 bases). Germline-derived CDR1 and CDR2 are MDHEN and SYDVKM. Trimming took off 4 bases at V and 6 bases at J, with 13 bases between the two ends. CDR3 length: 15 amino acids. The CDR3 protein is CASSSRTVTNSPLHF. The CDR3 region has the DNA TGTGCCAGCAGTTCGCGGACAGTCACTAATTCACCCCTCCACTTT.

The chain links TRBV3-1 (or the pseudogene TRBV3-2) to TRBJ1-4; 8 bases are shared with TRBD1. The length of the CDR3 is 12 residues. Germline V gene sequence: CDR1 LGHDT, CDR2 YNNKEL (reference sequence). With 3 bases clipped from V and 12 bases from J, the junction kept 3 bases outside the gene matches. CDR3 coding DNA: TGTGCCAGCAGCCAGACAGGGGCGGAACTGTTTTTT. This translates into CASSQTGAELFF.

The chain links TRBV11-1 to TRBJ2-4, with D possibly being TRBD1 (5 bases). The CDR3 runs 15 residues. Germline CDR1 reads SGHAT; CDR2 reads FQDESV (reference sequence). V was trimmed by 5 bases and J by 0 bases, leaving 11 bases between them. CDR3 nucleotides: TGTGCCAGCAGCCATTGGACACGAGCCAAAAACATTCAGTACTTC. Translation: CASSHWTRAKNIQYF.

This clone was counted a single time. The V call is TRBV19, the J call TRBJ1-6, with D possibly matching TRBD1 (6 bases). CDR1 and CDR2 from the germline V gene are LNHDA and SQIVND (reference sequence). Trimming removed 3 bases at V and 7 bases at J, with 10 bases between. This CDR3 region has 14 residues. The CDR3 DNA sequence: TGTGCCAGTAGTATTTCAGGGGAGAATTCACCCCTCCACTTT. Its translation: CASSISGENSPLHF.

The V call is TRBV3-1 (or the pseudogene TRBV3-2), the J call TRBJ2-3, with 11 bases that match TRBD2. Germline V gene data show CDR1 as LGHDT and CDR2 as YNNKEL (reference sequence). The CDR3 contains 16 residues. Unmatched junction bases numbered 11, after V lost 6 bases and J lost 6 bases. This CDR3 reads CASRPLLAGGGDTQYF. The CDR3 DNA sequence: TGTGCCAGCAGACCCCTCCTAGCGGGAGGTGGTGATACGCAGTATTTT.

CDR3 coding DNA: TGTGCCAGCCCAAAGGGGGGGGGCCCTACCTTTATGAACACTGAAGCTTTCTTT. Translation: CASPKGGGPTFMNTEAFF. The chain recombines TRBV27 with TRBJ1-1; tentatively, D is TRBD1 (6 bases). With 8 bases removed from V and 0 bases from J, the gap between germline ends came to 25 bases. This CDR3 is built from 18 residues. The V gene's germline CDR1 is MNHEY and CDR2 SMNVEV (reference sequence).

The chain combines TRBV30 with TRBJ2-5, with a possible D match to TRBD2 (6 bases). Germline V CDR1 and CDR2: GTSNPN, SVGIG (reference sequence). The CDR3 is made up of 12 amino acids. The V end lost 7 bases, the J end lost 2 bases, and 11 bases lay between the germline ends. CDR3 in amino acids: CASGRPQETQYF. The CDR3 DNA sequence: TGTGCCTCGGGGAGGCCACAAGAGACCCAGTACTTC.

The gene calls are TRBV11-3 and TRBJ2-7, with 9 bases identical to TRBD2. The CDR3 is 14 amino acids. V gave up 5 bases and J gave up 5 bases; unmatched junction bases: 7. Germline V gives CDR1 SGHNT, CDR2 YENEEA. The CDR3 sequence is CASSPGGGADEQYF. CDR3 DNA sequence: TGTGCCAGCAGCCCCGGCGGGGGGGCGGACGAGCAGTACTTC.

The rearrangement links TRBV5-1 to TRBJ2-2; no firm D call. This CDR3 has 14 amino acids. Germline-derived CDR1 and CDR2 are SGHRS and YFSETQ. V dropped 1 base and J dropped 1 base, with 5 bases sitting between them. The chain's CDR3 is CASSLSGNTGELFF. CDR3 DNA: TGCGCCAGCAGCTTGTCAGGGAACACCGGGGAGCTGTTTTTT.